These T cell receptor beta chains were read from a single sample in a study of regulatory T cells in long-lasting Graves disease. TCRdb itself ran the multiplex PCR reads through MiXCR, one entry per CDR3 protein. The sample includes approximately 350,000 distinct CDR3 sequences, 20% to 25% of them seen just once. Sample: peripheral blood mononuclear cells (PBMCs), taken when the disease was refractory, from a patient treated with antithyroid drugs. These receptor sequences come from a middle-aged woman with Graves disease. Each CDR3 is given with its conserved first and last residue.

V: TRBV28; CDR3: CASSLVGRAGVTQYF
V: TRBV2; CDR3: CASSERGRTTDTQYF
V: TRBV29-1; CDR3: CSVALRDRSYEQYF
V: TRBV2; CDR3: CASRPATGLPNYGYTF
V: TRBV28; CDR3: CASSSPEQGAYEQYF
V: TRBV19; CDR3: CASSIPTGWGSNQPQHF
V: TRBV5-1; CDR3: CASSQGLANKYEQYF
V: TRBV9; CDR3: CASSGDGSSGDNYEQYF
V: TRBV12-3/TRBV12-4; CDR3: CASSTSLTEAFF
V: TRBV19; CDR3: CASATVGETQYF
V: TRBV29-1; CDR3: CSVGKTRAYQETQYF
V: TRBV6-1; CDR3: CASRINRLSYEQYF
V: TRBV28; CDR3: CASRWDRRTNEKLFF
V: TRBV28; CDR3: CASCTGGWDTEAFF
V: TRBV29-1; CDR3: CSVGDFRYEQYF
V: TRBV12-3/TRBV12-4; CDR3: CASSLRLELNTDTQYF
V: TRBV20-1; CDR3: CSASNPGLAGASDTQYF
V: TRBV30; CDR3: CAWSEQLSYEQYF
V: TRBV6-5; CDR3: CASSYTSARQGRTGELFF
V: TRBV20-1; CDR3: CSARDRRGGIETQYF
V: TRBV11-2; CDR3: CASSPSLVGLRYNEQFF
V: TRBV4-1; CDR3: CASSQLAGGPTYEQYF
V: TRBV29-1; CDR3: CSVVKIRNTEAFF
V: TRBV28; CDR3: CASSSTGTDTQYF
V: TRBV11-2; CDR3: CASSRLAGPTDTQYF
V: TRBV7-8; CDR3: CASSLVPSGRAYEQYF